This passage covers 3 T cell receptor beta chains from one sample sequenced in a study of T cell responses to AZD1222 COVID-19 vaccine. Some clones are missing from TCRdb's copy, which holds only in-frame ones; the method was immunoSEQ multiplex PCR. Among around 110,000 clones listed, approximately 85% were seen once. The specimen comprised peripheral blood, sampled on day 0 of MenACWY control vaccination. These receptors all stem from an adult in good health.

This clone was observed a few times. V is TRBV19 and J is TRBJ1-2; D may be TRBD1 (5 bases). CDR1 LNHDA and CDR2 SQIVND come from the germline V gene (reference sequence). The CDR3 totals 13 residues. The V and J ends lost 4 bases and 10 bases respectively, with 16 bases between them. CDR3 sequence (DNA): TGTGCCAGTAGTAATGCGGCGTCGGGGGACTACACCTTC. Translated: CASSNAASGDYTF.

This chain uses TRBV5-4 with TRBJ2-5; D uncertain. V gave up 4 bases and J gave up 0 bases, with 4 bases separating them. Germline V lookup: CDR1 SGHNT, CDR2 YYREEE (reference sequence). CDR3 length: 12 residues. The CDR3 is CASSTYQETQYF. As DNA, the CDR3 is TGTGCCAGCAGCACCTACCAAGAGACCCAGTACTTC.

This clone was detected only once. This chain uses TRBV18 with TRBJ1-1, with 8 bases aligning to TRBD1. J was trimmed by 4 bases and V by 0 bases; bases with no gene match: 7. The germline V gene has CDR1 KGHSH and CDR2 LQKENI. The CDR3 has 16 amino acids. CDR3 in DNA: TGTGCCAGCTCACCACCGACCGGTACAGGGGGCACTGAAGCTTTCTTT. Residues: CASSPPTGTGGTEAFF.